The clone carrying this T cell receptor beta chain was seen a few times. The sample is drawn from a study of blood T cell repertoires in COVID-19. As for the study in general: From T cells, B-cell-depleted T cells, or PBMCs came the material, which was cDNA or gDNA.

Original processing methods: Scientists estimated how many nucleated cells there were by amplifying reference gene primers. TCRdb's table, derived via immunoSEQ multiplex PCR, lists solely in-frame clones and lacks some. That table furnishes V, J and clone size, whereas the DNA furnished D and trimming. This sample has some 130,000 clones, with about 92% found just once. Trimming cost V 3 bases and J 2 bases, with 11 bases left between them. Germline V gene lookup returns CDR1 KGHSH and CDR2 LQKENI. The CDR3 sequence is 14 residues long. Sequenced: peripheral blood. J is TRBJ2-7 and V is TRBV18; D ambiguous. The sequence came from a man aged 55-75 years with COVID-19, enrolled during active disease. The CDR3 is CASSPRNDAYEQYF. The CDR3 nucleotides are TGTGCCAGCTCACCGAGGAATGATGCCTACGAGCAGTACTTC.